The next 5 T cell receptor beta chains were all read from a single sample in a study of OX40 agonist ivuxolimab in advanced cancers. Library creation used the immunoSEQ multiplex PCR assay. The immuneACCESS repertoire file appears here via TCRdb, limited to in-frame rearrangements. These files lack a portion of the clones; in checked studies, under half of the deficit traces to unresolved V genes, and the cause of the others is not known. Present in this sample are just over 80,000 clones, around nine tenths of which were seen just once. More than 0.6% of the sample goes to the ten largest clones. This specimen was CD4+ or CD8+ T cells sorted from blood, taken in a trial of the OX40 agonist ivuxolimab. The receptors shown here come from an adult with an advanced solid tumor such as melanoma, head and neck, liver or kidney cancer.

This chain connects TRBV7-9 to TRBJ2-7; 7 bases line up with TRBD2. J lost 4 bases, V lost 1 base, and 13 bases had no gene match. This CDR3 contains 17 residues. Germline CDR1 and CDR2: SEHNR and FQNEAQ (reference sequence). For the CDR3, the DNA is TGTGCCAGCAGCTTAGGGCTAGCGGCGACCCCGCGGTACGAGCAGTACTTC. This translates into CASSLGLAATPRYEQYF.

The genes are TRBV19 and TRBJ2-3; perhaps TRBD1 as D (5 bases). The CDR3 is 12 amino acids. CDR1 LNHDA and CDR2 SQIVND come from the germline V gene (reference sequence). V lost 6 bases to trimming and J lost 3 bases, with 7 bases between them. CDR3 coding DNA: TGTGCCAGTAGCAGGGAAACAGATACGCAGTATTTT. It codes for CASSRETDTQYF.

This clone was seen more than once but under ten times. In DNA, the CDR3 is TGTGCCAGCAGCCAAAGCTATGGGGCATACAATGAGCAGTTCTTC. It translates to CASSQSYGAYNEQFF. The gene calls are TRBV4-2 and TRBJ2-1, with a possible D match to TRBD1 (5 bases). V was cut by 2 bases and J by 4 bases, with 12 bases left in between. The CDR3 is 15 amino acids. CDR1 and CDR2 from the germline V gene are LGHNA and YNFKEQ.

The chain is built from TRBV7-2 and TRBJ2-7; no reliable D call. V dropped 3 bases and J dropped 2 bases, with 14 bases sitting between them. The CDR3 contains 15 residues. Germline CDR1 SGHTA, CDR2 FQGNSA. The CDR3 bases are TGTGCCAGCAGCTTTGGGTTTGGACCGACCTACGAGCAGTACTTC. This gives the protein CASSFGFGPTYEQYF.

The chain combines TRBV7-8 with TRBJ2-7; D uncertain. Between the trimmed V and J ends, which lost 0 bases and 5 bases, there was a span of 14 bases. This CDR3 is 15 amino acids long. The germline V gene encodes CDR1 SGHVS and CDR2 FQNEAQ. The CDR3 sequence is CASSLARFRGHEQYF. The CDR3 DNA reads TGTGCCAGCAGCTTAGCCCGGTTCAGAGGCCACGAGCAGTACTTC.